Below are 32 T cell receptor beta chains sequenced from a single sample in a study of T cell clones after liver transplantation. The table came from immunoSEQ multiplex PCR; TCRdb's copy has only in-frame clones and leaves some out. Among 75,000 to 95,000 clones, approximately 80% were seen once, and the ten largest hold under 2.5%. The sequences come from CD4+ T cells from blood, collected about 50 months after liver transplant. The receptors here all came from a human patient who received a liver transplant. A subset of T cells may come from the graft donor.

The V and J genes are TRBV6-6 and TRBJ1-5, with unresolved D. The CDR3 has 14 amino acids. With 1 base removed from V and 1 base from J, the gap between germline ends came to 5 bases. CDR1 and CDR2 from the germline V gene are MNHNY and SVGAGI (reference sequence). The chain's CDR3 is CASSYLRSNQPQHF. CDR3 sequence (DNA): TGTGCCAGCAGTTACTTGAGAAGCAATCAGCCCCAGCATTTT.

J is TRBJ2-2 and V is TRBV27; either TRBD1 or TRBD2 may fit D (5 bases each). Germline V gene data show CDR1 as MNHEY and CDR2 as SMNVEV (reference sequence). V shed 3 bases and J shed 7 bases, with 9 bases lying between them. The CDR3 sequence is 13 residues long. CDR3 nucleotide sequence: TGTGCCAGCAGTTTCAGGGAGAGCGGGGAGCTGTTTTTT. As protein: CASSFRESGELFF.

V is TRBV28 and J is TRBJ1-4; maybe TRBD1 (6 bases). CDR1 is MDHEN and CDR2 is SYDVKM in the germline V gene. The CDR3 is 15 amino acids. V was shortened by 5 bases and J by 7 bases, with 17 bases between the two germline ends. The CDR3 sequence is CASSQPGGWGEKLFF. The CDR3 DNA sequence: TGTGCCAGCAGTCAACCGGGGGGCTGGGGTGAAAAACTGTTTTTT.

The V gene is TRBV5-1, the J gene TRBJ2-3; a weak D match, TRBD2 (5 bases). CDR3 length equals 16 residues. In germline, CDR1 is SGHRS, CDR2 YFSETQ. V was trimmed by 3 bases and J by 2 bases, leaving 16 bases between them. DNA for the CDR3: TGCGCCAGCAGCTCCCATCGCCGGGGTACCACAGATACGCAGTATTTT. This codes for CASSSHRRGTTDTQYF. Together with reference TRBV5-1 and TRBJ2-3, the CDR3 gives the full variable domain: KAGVTQTPRYLIKTRGQQVTLSCSPISGHRSVSWYQQTPGQGLQFLFEYFSETQRNKGNFPGRFSGRQFSNSRSEMNVSTLELGDSALYLCASSSHRRGTTDTQYFGPGTRLTVL.

The chain carries TRBV7-2 and TRBJ2-5; 10 nucleotides line up with TRBD2. Trimming took 7 bases from V and 3 from J; bases not matched to a gene: 11. CDR3 length: 16 amino acids. Germline values: CDR1 SGHTA, CDR2 FQGNSA. The CDR3 sequence: CASTLSAAGGKETQYF. DNA for the CDR3: TGTGCCAGCACCCTATCGGCAGCGGGGGGGAAAGAGACCCAGTACTTC. The complete variable domain, with remaining parts taken from reference TRBV7-2 and TRBJ2-5, reads GAGVSQSPSNKVTEKGKDVELRCDPISGHTALYWYRQSLGQGLEFLIYFQGNSAPDKSGLPSDRFSAERTGGSVSTLTIQRTQQEDSAVYLCASTLSAAGGKETQYFGPGTRLLVL.

The chain uses TRBV12-5 and TRBJ1-6; D is undetermined. Germline values: CDR1 LGHNT, CDR2 FRNRAP. Trimming shortened V by 2 bases and J by 4 bases, and 0 bases separated the two germline ends. The CDR3 spans 12 residues. The CDR3 loop is CASGLYNSPLHF. As DNA, the CDR3 is TGTGCTAGTGGTTTGTATAATTCACCCCTCCACTTT.

CDR3 coding DNA: TGTGCCAGCAGCCTGAGCGGGGGGAGAAACACCGGGGAGCTGTTTTTT. It codes for CASSLSGGRNTGELFF. The chain couples TRBV13 to TRBJ2-2; 9 bases align to TRBD2. This CDR3 has 16 residues. Germline V CDR1 and CDR2: PRHDT, FYEKMQ (reference sequence). Trimming cost V 5 bases and J 2 bases; bases outside gene matches: 6. Complete variable domain (other parts from reference TRBV13 and TRBJ2-2): AAGVIQSPRHLIKEKRETATLKCYPIPRHDTVYWYQQGPGQDPQFLISFYEKMQSDKGSIPDRFSAQQFSDYHSELNMSSLELGDSALYFCASSLSGGRNTGELFFGEGSRLTVL.

This chain connects TRBV7-6 to TRBJ2-7; D is unresolved. Trimming left V 1 base short and J 4 bases short, with 2 bases between. Germline V CDR1 and CDR2: SGHVS, FNYEAQ. This CDR3 is 11 amino acids long. The CDR3 loop reads CASSLDYEQYF. Written as DNA, the CDR3 is TGTGCCAGCAGCTTAGATTACGAGCAGTACTTC.

V gene TRBV28 combines with J gene TRBJ2-7; no clear D. V dropped 5 bases and J dropped 3 bases, with 8 bases sitting between them. The CDR3 has 12 residues. The V gene's germline CDR1 is MDHEN and CDR2 SYDVKM. Here the CDR3 reads CASSPPRYEQYF. In DNA form, the CDR3 reads TGTGCCAGCAGTCCCCCGCGCTACGAGCAGTACTTC.

In its sample, this clone was seen once. A single base separates this from a much larger clone, so it may be a read error. J is TRBJ1-1 and V is TRBV6-1, with 7 bases matching TRBD1. The CDR3 spans 13 residues. Germline V lookup: CDR1 MNHNS, CDR2 SASEGT. Trimming took 6 bases from V and 1 from J; bases not matched to a gene: 2. Written as DNA, the CDR3 is TGTGCCAGCAGGGGACAGAGGAACACTGAAGCTTTCTTT. Protein product: CASRGQRNTEAFF.

The chain joins TRBV14 to TRBJ1-3, with 7 bases lining up with TRBD1. Germline trimming cut 4 bases from V and 4 bases from J; bases unmatched to any gene: 4. The germline V gene encodes CDR1 SGHDN and CDR2 FVKESK. The CDR3 totals 14 residues. Here the CDR3 reads CASSLDRRGNTIYF. DNA for the CDR3: TGTGCCAGCAGCCTGGACAGGAGAGGAAACACCATATATTTT.

V gene TRBV4-2 combines with J gene TRBJ2-5; 11 positions match TRBD2. After removal of 1 base from V and 1 base from J, the junction contained 5 bases not matched to a gene. The germline V gene encodes CDR1 LGHNA and CDR2 YNFKEQ. CDR3 size: 17 residues. The CDR3 DNA is TGTGCCAGCAGCCAAGGAATAGGACTAGCGGGCCAAGAGACCCAGTACTTC. Amino acids: CASSQGIGLAGQETQYF.

This clone was recorded once. The V gene is TRBV11-3, the J gene TRBJ2-5; D gene ambiguous. V was trimmed by 5 bases and J by 2 bases, leaving 15 bases between them. The germline V gene has CDR1 SGHNT and CDR2 YENEEA. The CDR3 totals 15 residues. CDR3 sequence reads: CASSPRGGEQETQYF. CDR3 bases: TGTGCCAGCAGCCCCCGCGGTGGAGAGCAAGAGACCCAGTACTTC.

The chain employs TRBV9 and TRBJ2-7; no firm D call. This CDR3 is built from 13 residues. V was pared by 4 bases and J by 4 bases, with 12 bases between. Germline CDR1 and CDR2: SGDLS and YYNGEE. CDR3 coding DNA: TGTGCCAGCAGCCCAACCGGGCGTTACGAGCAGTACTTC. This translates into CASSPTGRYEQYF. The whole variable domain, filled in from reference TRBV9 and TRBJ2-7, reads DSGVTQTPKHLITATGQRVTLRCSPRSGDLSVYWYQQSLDQGLQFLIQYYNGEERAKGNILERFSAQQFPDLHSELNLSSLELGDSALYFCASSPTGRYEQYFGPGTRLTVT.

The V and J genes are TRBV4-2 and TRBJ1-5; 9 positions agree with TRBD1. CDR1 is LGHNA, CDR2 YNFKEQ, per germline. V shed 3 bases and J 3 bases; nucleotides not matched to a gene: 3. The CDR3 has 15 amino acids. The CDR3 sequence is CASSQGQGFNQPQHF. In nucleotides, the CDR3 is TGTGCCAGCAGCCAGGGACAGGGATTCAATCAGCCCCAGCATTTT.

The CDR3 protein is CASSLEGGNQPQHF. Written as DNA, the CDR3 is TGTGCCAGCAGCTTAGAAGGGGGCAATCAGCCCCAGCATTTT. The chain combines TRBV7-2 with TRBJ1-5, with D tentatively TRBD1 (5 bases). This CDR3 has 14 residues. The V end lost 1 base, the J end lost 2 bases, and 6 bases lay between the germline ends. Germline V CDR1 and CDR2: SGHTA, FQGNSA.

The genes are TRBV7-9 and TRBJ2-7; D remains unclear. V lost 1 base to trimming and J lost 2 bases, with 6 bases between them. The CDR3 has 13 residues. Germline values: CDR1 SEHNR, CDR2 FQNEAQ (reference sequence). The CDR3 DNA is TGTGCCAGCAGCTTAGGACGGGCCTACGAGCAGTACTTC. Translated: CASSLGRAYEQYF.

This clone was seen just once. V is TRBV5-1 and J is TRBJ1-2; D is unclear. Trimming cost V 3 bases and J 5 bases, with 11 bases left between them. This CDR3 comprises 13 residues. CDR1 is SGHRS, CDR2 YFSETQ, per germline. For the CDR3, the DNA is TGCGCCAGCAGCTGGGATCCGAAATATGGCTACACCTTC. Amino acid sequence: CASSWDPKYGYTF.

The chain recombines TRBV9 with TRBJ1-3, with D unresolved. Germline V gives CDR1 SGDLS, CDR2 YYNGEE. Between the trimmed V and J ends, which lost 0 bases and 0 bases, there was a span of 10 bases. This CDR3 contains 16 residues. In DNA, the CDR3 is TGTGCCAGCAGCGTAGTGCCAGGCATCTCTGGAAACACCATATATTTT. Translating gives CASSVVPGISGNTIYF.

The gene calls are TRBV27 and TRBJ1-5; a possible D gene is TRBD1 (5 bases). The ends were cut back, 7 bases at V and 2 bases at J, with 12 bases in the middle. CDR3 length: 14 amino acids. Per the germline V gene, CDR1 is MNHEY and CDR2 is SMNVEV (reference sequence). The CDR3 DNA is TGTGCCAGCAATGGCTTAGGGGGCAATCAGCCCCAGCATTTT. Protein sequence: CASNGLGGNQPQHF.

The gene calls are TRBV2 and TRBJ2-4; TRBD2 aligns across 10 bases. V shed 4 bases and J 7 bases; nucleotides not matched to a gene: 10. This CDR3 is 16 amino acids long. Germline V lookup: CDR1 SNHLY, CDR2 FYNNEI. CDR3 region: CASSGIASGSGNIQYF. As DNA, the CDR3 is TGTGCCAGCAGTGGCATAGCTAGCGGGAGTGGGAACATTCAGTACTTC.

Notes on this clone: At the DNA level, this CDR3 is encoded by other sequences in the same sample as well. V is TRBV2 and J is TRBJ2-5; 9 bases map to TRBD2. V trimming: 2 bases; J trimming: 1 base; junction bases outside the gene matches: 2. This CDR3 comprises 15 residues. Per germline, CDR1 SNHLY and CDR2 FYNNEI. Here the CDR3 DNA reads TGTGCCAGCAGTGAACTAGCGGGGCTCCAAGAGACCCAGTACTTC. Translated: CASSELAGLQETQYF.

This clone was detected a few times. The rearrangement joins TRBV7-2 to TRBJ1-1; weak D call: TRBD1 (5 bases). CDR1 is SGHTA and CDR2 is FQGNSA in the germline V gene. CDR3 length: 13 residues. With 6 bases removed from V and 10 bases from J, the gap between germline ends came to 18 bases. In DNA, the CDR3 is TGTGCCAGCAGGCCTCAGGGTTTGGGACGAGCTTTCTTT. This translates into CASRPQGLGRAFF.

This clone was seen a single time. V is TRBV7-8 and J is TRBJ2-1; D is possibly TRBD1 or TRBD2 (5 bases each). CDR1 and CDR2 from the germline V gene are SGHVS and FQNEAQ. The ends were cut back, 3 bases at V and 8 bases at J, with 17 bases in the middle. The CDR3 is 15 amino acids. The CDR3 protein is CASSLRGGFTDEQFF. The CDR3 DNA follows: TGTGCCAGCAGCTTGAGGGGTGGATTTACGGATGAGCAGTTCTTC.

The V gene is TRBV7-9, the J gene TRBJ1-1; TRBD1 is a possible D gene (6 bases). Germline CDR1 is SEHNR and CDR2 is FQNEAQ (reference sequence). This CDR3 has 14 amino acids. V was clipped by 3 bases and J by 5 bases, with 13 bases between them. CDR3 nucleotides: TGTGCCAGCAGCTTTTCGACAGGACAGACTGAAGCTTTCTTT. It yields the protein CASSFSTGQTEAFF.

This sequence joins TRBV7-2 and TRBJ1-3; D remains unclear. Trimming took 5 bases from V and 2 from J, leaving 13 bases between them. In germline, CDR1 is SGHTA, CDR2 FQGNSA. The CDR3 contains 15 residues. The CDR3 bases are TGTGCCAGCAGCCCCACTCTTGGGCCTGGAAACACCATATATTTT. This codes for CASSPTLGPGNTIYF.

The chain carries TRBV14 and TRBJ2-1, with 9 nucleotides matching TRBD2. The V gene end was trimmed by 3 bases and the J gene end by 7 bases; junction bases not matched to a gene: 7. The CDR3 spans 15 residues. Per germline, CDR1 SGHDN and CDR2 FVKESK. This CDR3 reads CASSQRLAGRNEQFF. In nucleotides, the CDR3 is TGTGCCAGCAGCCAGCGTCTAGCGGGGAGAAATGAGCAGTTCTTC.

This sequence joins TRBV23-1 and TRBJ1-2, with unresolved D. TRBV23-1 is labeled an ORF, and its function is uncertain. The CDR3 is 12 amino acids. The V gene lost 0 bases and the J gene lost 6 bases, with 5 bases spanning the gap. CDR3: CASSQSVNGYTF. The CDR3 DNA reads TGCGCCAGCAGTCAATCTGTTAATGGCTACACCTTC.

This chain connects TRBV19 to TRBJ1-1; TRBD1 agrees at 7 bases. J was trimmed by 5 bases and V by 3 bases; bases with no gene match: 6. The germline CDR1 and CDR2 sequences are LNHDA and SQIVND (reference sequence). The CDR3 covers 14 residues. The CDR3 nucleotides are TGTGCCAGTAGTATTGGCAGGGGGGGAACTGAAGCTTTCTTT. Its translation: CASSIGRGGTEAFF.

Turning to this clone: One junction end disagrees with the germline gene, perhaps due to a read error. The chain employs TRBV5-1 and TRBJ1-2; 9 bases map to TRBD1. This CDR3 has 14 amino acids. Germline CDR1 is SGHRS and CDR2 is YFSETQ. The CDR3 loop reads CASSLPGQGDGYTF. CDR3 in DNA: TGTGCCAGCAGCTTACCGGGACAGGGAGATGGCTACACCTTC.

The chain couples TRBV5-4 to TRBJ2-3; D is possibly TRBD1 (5 bases). This CDR3 has 14 amino acids. V lost 3 bases, J lost 0 bases, and 8 bases lay in between. In germline, CDR1 is SGHNT, CDR2 YYREEE (reference sequence). Here the CDR3 reads CASSSRVSTDTQYF. DNA for the CDR3: TGTGCCAGCAGCTCCAGGGTTAGCACAGATACGCAGTATTTT.

J is TRBJ1-2 and V is TRBV5-1, with 9 bases matching TRBD1. Per germline, CDR1 SGHRS and CDR2 YFSETQ. The length of the CDR3 is 14 residues. The trim removed 6 bases at V and 2 bases at J, leaving 5 bases unmatched. The CDR3 DNA follows: TGCGCCAGCACTGGGACAGGGATCAACTATGGCTACACCTTC. This codes for CASTGTGINYGYTF.